The clone carrying this T cell receptor beta chain appeared a few times. PCR amplification relied on 60 Vbeta primers (plus 13 Jbeta primers). Sequencing was performed with immunoSEQ multiplex PCR; in TCRdb, only in-frame clones are kept and a portion is missing. The table includes approximately 110,000 clones, less than 80% detected once. The data stem from a study of cytomegalovirus exposure and HLA in healthy donors. With 3 bases removed from V and 10 bases from J, the gap between germline ends came to 19 bases. This CDR3 has 15 residues. From germline, CDR1 is MNHNS and CDR2 SASEGT. The source is a man aged 50-60 years in good health and CMV-seronegative. This rearrangement joins TRBV6-1 to TRBJ2-1, with TRBD2 as a possible D gene (7 bases). The sample consisted of PBMCs. The chain's CDR3 is CASSDGIVGGLEQFF. The CDR3 coding sequence is TGTGCCAGCAGTGATGGGATCGTCGGGGGGCTGGAGCAGTTCTTC.